This T cell receptor beta chain came from a study of blood T cell repertoires in COVID-19 (dated by TCRdb to about 2020). In terms of the full investigation: The collaborator samples originated in the United States, Italy and Spain and spanned the acute and convalescent phases of COVID-19. The material from the prospective study consisted of cDNA or gDNA derived from T cells, B-cell-depleted T cells, or PBMCs. Deeply sampled blood TCRbeta repertoires from subjects exposed to, actively infected with, or recovered from COVID-19 were included in the dataset. The repertoires were released in a freely available public database meant as a resource for research on the immune response to SARS-CoV-2. The samples were drawn from two sources: the first 160 participants of the ongoing ImmuneRACE study, and approximately 1,300 subjects contributed by 6 global collaborators. The sample metadata nearly always contained a de-identified subject ID, COVID-19 status, age in years and sex. Where available, HLA class I and class II types were taken from metadata supplied by the sample provider and were not determined by assay-based typing.

In the case of this clone: Which antigen it targets is not known. Base qualities are missing; no much larger clone stands one base away.

Overall results and qualifications from the work: The quantity of clinical and demographic metadata differed by source and by participant and was supplied without curation.

Enrolling through a virtual design, the prospective study's participants ranged in age from about 18 to 100 years and lived across 24 United States geographic areas. To assign participants to cohorts, the prospective study relied on clinical history that participants themselves reported in a screening survey and a study questionnaire. Recovered participants in ImmuneRACE Cohort 3 were defined as having two consecutive negative NP/OP PCR tests, clearance from a healthcare professional, or resolution of symptoms. Mobile phlebotomists in the prospective study collected whole blood, serum and a nasopharyngeal or oropharyngeal swab from every participant. Over a 2-month period, participants in the prospective study had the option of providing additional blood draws and questionnaires. Prospective study blood samples were shipped either frozen or at room temperature before DNA extraction. The CDR3 runs 16 amino acids, cysteine and phenylalanine included. The DNA shown is the 48-base CDR3, in frame from base 1. Trimming removed 5 bases from V and 0 bases from J; the gene matches leave 6 bases unexplained. The germline V gene (reference sequence) yields SSHAT for CDR1 and FNYEAQ for CDR2.

TCRbeta CDR3 regions were amplified from genomic DNA using the immunoSEQ Assay, a bias-controlled multiplex PCR. The study's processing was this. The number of nucleated cells in each sample was estimated by amplification of reference gene primers within the assay. Sequence reads were collapsed and filtered to measure the absolute abundance of every unique TCRbeta CDR3 rearrangement. Productive Simpson clonality was computed per sample as the square root of Simpson's diversity index over productive rearrangements. TCRdb mirrors the immuneACCESS table, restricted to in-frame sequences. Some clones are absent from its copies; in checked studies, under half trace to an unresolved V gene, and the reason for the others is unknown. V, J and clone size are taken as reported in that table, and D and trimming were inferred from the DNA itself. The sample includes a few hundred thousand clones, with roughly nine tenths observed a single time. The ten largest account for roughly 1% of the sample.

The sequenced material came from PBMCs or T cells enriched from blood (not recorded which). The source is a man aged 18 to 30 who had recovered from COVID-19. The chain couples TRBV7-7 to TRBJ2-2, and 7 junction bases match TRBD2. This receptor has the CDR3 CASSPGGTTNTGELFF. The nucleotide sequence reads as follows: TGTGCCAGCAGCCCAGGCGGGACTACGAACACCGGGGAGCTGTTTTTT.